The 10 T cell receptor beta chains presented below share a single source sample, sequenced in a study of T cell responses to AZD1222 COVID-19 vaccine. TCRdb keeps only in-frame clones here, not all; method: immunoSEQ multiplex PCR. The table lists some 150,000 clones, around 86% of them singletons. Sequenced material: peripheral blood, taken 28 days after the second AZD1222 dose. The source is an adult who received the AZD1222 COVID-19 vaccine.

This clone has just one count. The chain recombines TRBV7-3 with TRBJ2-3; no definite D call. CDR1 is SGHTA and CDR2 is FQGTGA in the germline V gene. V lost 4 bases to trimming and J lost 2 bases, with 7 bases between them. This CDR3 spans 13 amino acids. The CDR3 DNA follows: TGTGCCAGCAGCTCCACCTACACAGATACGCAGTATTTT. Residues: CASSSTYTDTQYF.

This chain links TRBV19 with TRBJ2-5; tentative D call: TRBD1 (6 bases). Trimming removed 4 bases at V and 4 bases at J, with 10 bases between. The CDR3 runs to 13 residues. Germline CDR1 is LNHDA and CDR2 is SQIVND (reference sequence). CDR3 coding DNA: TGTGCCAGTAGTACGACAGGAGGAGAGACCCAGTACTTC. Translated: CASSTTGGETQYF.

V is TRBV15 and J is TRBJ2-1; TRBD1 aligns across 7 bases. CDR1 is LNHNV, CDR2 YYDKDF, per germline (reference sequence). CDR3 length equals 17 residues. V was pared by 0 bases and J by 5 bases, with 10 bases of the junction left unmatched. In nucleotides, the CDR3 is TGTGCCACCAGCAGAGATTCGACCAGGGGGTCCAACAATGAGCAGTTCTTC. This codes for CATSRDSTRGSNNEQFF.

The rearrangement links TRBV6-5 to TRBJ1-2, with 8 bases identical to TRBD1. CDR1 is MNHEY and CDR2 is SVGAGI in the germline V gene. J lost 2 bases, V lost 7 bases, and 9 bases had no gene match. The CDR3 spans 15 residues. CDR3 in DNA: TGTGCCAGCACCCCCCGGGACAGGCAGAACTATGGCTACACCTTC. The encoded protein is CASTPRDRQNYGYTF.

This chain uses TRBV4-3 with TRBJ2-7; 8 bases are a match to TRBD2. Germline V gene sequence: CDR1 LGHNA, CDR2 YSLEER. The CDR3 covers 15 residues. V dropped 1 base and J dropped 3; count of bases not matched to a gene: 5. Written as DNA, the CDR3 is TGCGCCAGCAGCCAAGGGACGGGAGGGGGCTACGAGCAGTACTTC. Its protein product is CASSQGTGGGYEQYF.

This rearrangement joins TRBV2 to TRBJ2-7, with 8 nucleotides matching TRBD2. The CDR3 covers 15 residues. CDR1 is SNHLY and CDR2 is FYNNEI in the germline V gene. V trimming: 7 bases; J trimming: 7 bases; junction bases outside the gene matches: 15. CDR3 in amino acids: CASNAGGVGPGEQYF. In nucleotides, the CDR3 is TGTGCCAGCAACGCGGGAGGAGTCGGCCCGGGAGAGCAGTACTTC.

The rearrangement uses TRBV25-1 and TRBJ1-2; D gene uncertain. Trimming removed 4 bases at V and 6 bases at J, with 15 bases between. The length of the CDR3 is 14 residues. CDR1 and CDR2 from the germline V gene are MGHDK and SYGVNS. The CDR3 protein is CASSVSSGIDGYTF. The DNA for the CDR3 is TGTGCCAGCAGTGTTTCGTCGGGAATCGATGGCTACACCTTC.

The chain combines TRBV9 with TRBJ1-6; 8 positions match TRBD1. This CDR3 is 14 amino acids long. V lost 4 bases, J lost 9 bases, and 6 bases stayed unmatched. Germline lookup yields CDR1 SGDLS and CDR2 YYNGEE. The CDR3 nucleotides read TGTGCCAGCAGCTTAACAGGGGGGACTTCACCCCTCCACTTT. Protein product: CASSLTGGTSPLHF. Filled out from reference TRBV9 and TRBJ1-6, the complete variable domain reads DSGVTQTPKHLITATGQRVTLRCSPRSGDLSVYWYQQSLDQGLQFLIQYYNGEERAKGNILERFSAQQFPDLHSELNLSSLELGDSALYFCASSLTGGTSPLHFGNGTRLTVT.

This chain uses TRBV18 with TRBJ1-5, with TRBD1 matching over 7 bases. The germline V gene has CDR1 KGHSH and CDR2 LQKENI. Trimming cost V 2 bases and J 3 bases; bases outside gene matches: 13. CDR3 size: 18 residues. The CDR3 DNA reads TGTGCCAGCTCACCATATATGAGGGGGCAGAATTACAATCAGCCCCAGCATTTT. Translation: CASSPYMRGQNYNQPQHF.

The chain couples TRBV9 to TRBJ1-2; 7 bases map to TRBD1. Germline V CDR1 and CDR2: SGDLS, YYNGEE. Unmatched junction bases numbered 9, after V lost 0 bases and J lost 4 bases. The CDR3 sequence is 16 residues long. CDR3: CASSVGQTGLGYGYTF. CDR3 sequence (DNA): TGTGCCAGCAGCGTAGGGCAGACAGGGCTCGGCTATGGCTACACCTTC.